This passage covers 22 T cell receptor beta chains from one sample sequenced in a study of blood T cell repertoires in COVID-19. Clones were sequenced by immunoSEQ multiplex PCR, and TCRdb holds only the in-frame ones, with some missing. The repertoire holds 240,000 or so clones, with 70% to 90% as singletons. The sample was PBMCs or T cells enriched from blood (not recorded which). The receptor source for this set is a man aged 45-65 years who had been exposed to COVID-19.

The rearrangement links TRBV21-1 to TRBJ2-1; TRBD2, the table's D call, was not compared with the DNA. TRBV21-1 is a listed pseudogene. The CDR3 consists of 14 residues. This CDR3 reads CASTCGANYNEQFF. The CDR3 DNA sequence: TGTGCCAGCACCTGCGGGGCTAACTACAATGAGCAGTTCTTC.

The chain has TRBV6-1 and TRBJ1-5; unclear D gene. The germline V gene has CDR1 MNHNS and CDR2 SASEGT. The CDR3 has 13 residues. V dropped 3 bases and J dropped 4 bases, with 7 bases sitting between them. CDR3 in DNA: TGTGCCAGCAGTGATATGTATAATCAGCCCCAGCATTTT. Residues: CASSDMYNQPQHF.

The rearrangement joins TRBV6-5 to TRBJ1-2, with D perhaps matching TRBD1 (5 bases). Per germline, CDR1 MNHEY and CDR2 SVGAGI. CDR3 length equals 14 residues. With 5 bases removed from V and 4 bases from J, the gap between germline ends came to 14 bases. The CDR3 DNA reads as TGTGCCAGCAGTAGACTAGGGACCCGCTATGGCTACACCTTC. Protein: CASSRLGTRYGYTF.

The rearrangement links TRBV19 to TRBJ2-2; a weak D match, TRBD2 (6 bases). Trimming took 3 bases from V and 6 from J, leaving 14 bases between them. This CDR3 contains 15 residues. Germline CDR1 is LNHDA and CDR2 is SQIVND (reference sequence). The CDR3 bases are TGTGCCAGTAGTATGCTCCCCCGGGGGTCCGGGGAGCTGTTTTTT. It codes for CASSMLPRGSGELFF.

The V and J genes are TRBV25-1 and TRBJ2-5, with 11 bases identical to TRBD2. CDR3 size: 14 residues. Trimming removed 8 bases from V and 6 bases from J; junction bases left unmatched: 8. Germline CDR1 reads MGHDK; CDR2 reads SYGVNS. The CDR3 spells CASQIAGGPQTQYF. CDR3 bases: TGTGCCAGCCAGATAGCGGGGGGGCCCCAGACCCAGTACTTC.

Regarding this clone: This specimen includes other DNA sequences encoding the same CDR3. The rearrangement joins TRBV5-1 to TRBJ1-1; a weak D match, TRBD1 (6 bases). The CDR3 runs to 14 residues. Trimming shortened V by 3 bases and J by 2 bases, and 11 bases separated the two germline ends. Germline-derived CDR1 and CDR2 are SGHRS and YFSETQ. The CDR3 region is CASSSGQPNTEAFF. CDR3 coding DNA: TGCGCCAGCAGCTCTGGACAGCCAAACACTGAAGCTTTCTTT.

The rearrangement joins TRBV7-8 to TRBJ1-6; a possible D gene is TRBD1 (5 bases). Germline V gene data show CDR1 as SGHVS and CDR2 as FQNEAQ. V was pared by 7 bases and J by 7 bases, with 17 bases between. The CDR3 spans 15 residues. The CDR3 DNA reads TGTGCCAGCACAACCCGCGGGGGTCGGAATTCACCCCTCCACTTT. It translates to CASTTRGGRNSPLHF.

V gene TRBV3-1 (or the pseudogene TRBV3-2) combines with J gene TRBJ1-3, with 12 bases identical to TRBD1. V lost 5 bases and J lost 2; bases outside the gene matches: 4. Germline V CDR1 and CDR2: LGHDT, YNNKEL (reference sequence). CDR3 length: 16 amino acids. CDR3 sequence (DNA): TGTGCCAGCAGCTGGGGACAGGGGGCTGCTGGAAACACCATATATTTT. Amino acid sequence: CASSWGQGAAGNTIYF.

This chain connects TRBV21-1 to TRBJ2-7; the table assigns TRBD2, which was not confirmed against the DNA. TRBV21-1 is given as a pseudogene. The CDR3 consists of 17 residues. The CDR3 spells CASSKGGAGGISYEQYV. CDR3 bases: TGTGCCAGCAGCAAAGGGGGTGCGGGAGGGATCTCCTACGAGCAGTACGTC.

The rearrangement joins TRBV7-2 to TRBJ2-3; 11 nucleotides align to TRBD2. V gave up 2 bases and J gave up 8 bases; unmatched junction bases: 6. CDR1 SGHTA and CDR2 FQGNSA come from the germline V gene. The CDR3 extends over 15 amino acids. In nucleotides, the CDR3 is TGTGCCAGCAGCTTATTAGCGGGGGGGTCGAGTACGCAGTATTTT. Translated: CASSLLAGGSSTQYF. Full variable domain (rest looked up from reference TRBV7-2 and TRBJ2-3): GAGVSQSPSNKVTEKGKDVELRCDPISGHTALYWYRQSLGQGLEFLIYFQGNSAPDKSGLPSDRFSAERTGGSVSTLTIQRTQQEDSAVYLCASSLLAGGSSTQYFGPGTRLTVL.

The chain couples TRBV7-2 to TRBJ1-2, with 7 positions matching TRBD1. Germline-derived CDR1 and CDR2 are SGHTA and FQGNSA. Unmatched junction bases numbered 4, after V lost 5 bases and J lost 7 bases. The CDR3 contains 12 residues. The CDR3 is CASSGQVSGYTF. CDR3 nucleotide sequence: TGTGCCAGCAGCGGACAGGTATCTGGCTACACCTTC. Based on the CDR3 plus reference TRBV7-2 and TRBJ1-2, the full variable domain is GAGVSQSPSNKVTEKGKDVELRCDPISGHTALYWYRQSLGQGLEFLIYFQGNSAPDKSGLPSDRFSAERTGGSVSTLTIQRTQQEDSAVYLCASSGQVSGYTFGSGTRLTVV.

The gene calls are TRBV6-5 and TRBJ2-1; 9 positions agree with TRBD2. V lost 0 bases to trimming and J lost 15 bases; unmatched junction nucleotides: 6. There are 13 residues in the CDR3. Germline V gene lookup returns CDR1 MNHEY and CDR2 SVGAGI. This chain's CDR3 is CASSYSSSGRRFF. CDR3 bases: TGTGCCAGCAGTTACTCGAGTAGCGGGAGACGGTTCTTC.

This clone was seen only once. The chain uses TRBV6-4 and TRBJ2-1; 12 positions match TRBD2. Germline CDR1 and CDR2: MRHNA and SNTAGT. CDR3 length equals 24 residues. Germline trimming cut 2 bases from V and 3 bases from J; bases unmatched to any gene: 26. CDR3 protein: CASSDADLTTRLAGGPSLYNEQFF. The CDR3 nucleotides read TGTGCCAGCAGTGACGCTGACCTTACTACCAGGCTAGCGGGAGGGCCAAGTCTCTACAATGAGCAGTTCTTC.

The V gene is TRBV7-9, the J gene TRBJ1-2; 7 nucleotides align to TRBD1. In germline, CDR1 is SEHNR, CDR2 FQNEAQ (reference sequence). CDR3 length: 13 amino acids. The J segment lost 4 bases and the V segment lost 4 bases, leaving 3 bases of the junction unmatched. The CDR3 loop is CASSSRDSYGYTF. DNA of the CDR3: TGTGCCAGCAGCTCTCGGGACAGCTATGGCTACACCTTC.

The V and J genes are TRBV27 and TRBJ1-5; 12 bases map to TRBD1. The CDR3 spans 16 residues. CDR1 and CDR2 from the germline V gene are MNHEY and SMNVEV (reference sequence). The J segment lost 6 bases and the V segment lost 5 bases, leaving 8 bases of the junction unmatched. CDR3 sequence: CASSPTGTGGGQPQHF. As DNA, the CDR3 is TGTGCCAGCAGTCCCACCGGGACAGGGGGCGGTCAGCCCCAGCATTTT.

V and J are TRBV29-1 and TRBJ2-1, with D perhaps TRBD2 (6 bases). Trimming removed 6 bases at V and 0 bases at J, with 18 bases between. Germline CDR1 reads SQVTM; CDR2 reads ANQGSEA. The CDR3 is 16 amino acids. The CDR3, as DNA: TGCAGCGTCCGGACCCAGCGGGCCAGCTCCTACAATGAGCAGTTCTTC. Translated: CSVRTQRASSYNEQFF.

The table lists this clone with a few counts. The rearrangement uses TRBV27 and TRBJ1-3; no firm D call. The CDR3 runs 16 residues. Trimming pared 0 bases from V and 0 bases from J, leaving 9 bases between. Germline V gene data show CDR1 as MNHEY and CDR2 as SMNVEV (reference sequence). Here the CDR3 reads CASSLSYSTSGNTIYF. The CDR3 DNA reads as TGTGCCAGCAGTTTATCTTATTCTACCTCTGGAAACACCATATATTTT.

The chain links TRBV28 to TRBJ1-3; D remains ambiguous. Trimming shortened V by 4 bases and J by 0 bases, and 10 bases separated the two germline ends. The CDR3 loop spans 15 amino acids. Germline CDR1 reads MDHEN; CDR2 reads SYDVKM. The CDR3 reads CASSWRFLSGNTIYF. For the CDR3, the DNA is TGTGCCAGCAGTTGGAGATTCCTCTCTGGAAACACCATATATTTT. Variable domain in full (rest from reference TRBV28 and TRBJ1-3): DVKVTQSSRYLVKRTGEKVFLECVQDMDHENMFWYRQDPGLGLRLIYFSYDVKMKEKGDIPEGYSVSREKKERFSLILESASTNQTSMYLCASSWRFLSGNTIYFGEGSWLTVV.

The gene calls are TRBV12-5 and TRBJ2-7; D is unclear. The CDR3 is made up of 11 amino acids. Germline CDR1 LGHNT, CDR2 FRNRAP. The V end lost 5 bases, the J end lost 7 bases, and 9 bases lay between the germline ends. This CDR3 is CASGPRREQYF. The CDR3, as DNA: TGTGCTAGTGGTCCCAGGCGAGAGCAGTACTTC.

The chain couples TRBV2 to TRBJ1-2, with 8 positions matching TRBD1. CDR1 is SNHLY and CDR2 is FYNNEI in the germline V gene. CDR3 size: 13 residues. Trimming removed 6 bases from V and 7 bases from J; junction bases left unmatched: 7. CDR3 loop: CASRQGAVVGYTF. The CDR3 DNA follows: TGTGCCAGCAGGCAGGGGGCCGTAGTTGGCTACACCTTC.

This chain joins TRBV11-3 and TRBJ2-1, with 8 nucleotides matching TRBD2. The germline V gene has CDR1 SGHNT and CDR2 YENEEA. This CDR3 is 13 amino acids long. The V segment lost 5 bases and the J segment 7 bases; nucleotides outside the gene matches: 4. This CDR3 is CASSQRGGNEQFF. The CDR3 nucleotides are TGTGCCAGCAGCCAACGGGGGGGTAATGAGCAGTTCTTC.

V and J are TRBV28 and TRBJ1-4; 8 bases fit TRBD1. J gave up 7 bases and V 2 bases, and 9 bases lay outside the gene matches. CDR1 MDHEN and CDR2 SYDVKM come from the germline V gene. The CDR3 contains 16 residues. CDR3 bases: TGTGCCAGCAGTTTACAAGACAGGGGTGTGCGTGAAAAACTGTTTTTT. Protein sequence: CASSLQDRGVREKLFF.